Below are 19 T cell receptor beta chains sequenced from a single sample in a study of blood T cell repertoires in COVID-19. Profiling relied on immunoSEQ multiplex PCR, and the TCRdb table lists in-frame clones only, not all of them. The sample has approximately 92,000 clones, about 82% seen once; the top ten hold around 3.3%. The source material was peripheral blood. The receptors were gathered from a man aged 45-65 years with acute or convalescent COVID-19.

The V gene is TRBV9, the J gene TRBJ2-3; D perhaps matches TRBD2 (6 bases). Per the germline V gene, CDR1 is SGDLS and CDR2 is YYNGEE. Trimming left V 3 bases short and J 4 bases short, with 15 bases between. There are 15 residues in the CDR3. CDR3 nucleotide sequence: TGTGCCAGCAGCGGGGCGGGATCACAGTCAGATACGCAGTATTTT. Translation: CASSGAGSQSDTQYF.

A single count supports this clone. The chain uses TRBV9 and TRBJ2-3, with D maybe TRBD2 (5 bases). The CDR3 has 14 residues. Deletions cut 7 bases from V and 0 bases from J, with 12 bases between. Germline CDR1 reads SGDLS; CDR2 reads YYNGEE. This chain's CDR3 is CASCPSGSTDTQYF. CDR3 coding DNA: TGTGCCAGCTGCCCCAGCGGAAGCACAGATACGCAGTATTTT.

The chain combines TRBV6-5 with TRBJ1-6, with D perhaps matching TRBD1 (5 bases). V lost 4 bases and J lost 7, with 14 bases in between. CDR1 is MNHEY, CDR2 SVGAGI, per germline. The CDR3 extends over 15 amino acids. The CDR3 sequence: CASSSEGATNSPLHF. The CDR3 nucleotides are TGTGCCAGCAGTTCGGAAGGGGCCACGAATTCACCCCTCCACTTT.

V is TRBV6-4 and J is TRBJ2-7; 9 nucleotides match TRBD2. J lost 0 bases, V lost 0 bases, and 0 bases had no gene match. The CDR3 extends over 15 amino acids. CDR1 MRHNA and CDR2 SNTAGT come from the germline V gene. CDR3 in amino acids: CASSDSTSGSYEQYF. The CDR3 coding sequence is TGTGCCAGCAGTGACTCGACTAGCGGCTCCTACGAGCAGTACTTC.

V usage is TRBV7-2 and J usage is TRBJ2-1, with D perhaps TRBD2 (5 bases). This CDR3 comprises 16 residues. CDR1 SGHTA and CDR2 FQGNSA come from the germline V gene. Trimming cost V 2 bases and J 1 base, with 12 bases left between them. CDR3: CASSLPRDFSYNEQFF. Written as DNA, the CDR3 is TGTGCCAGCAGCTTACCCCGGGATTTTTCCTACAATGAGCAGTTCTTC.

The chain joins TRBV7-2 to TRBJ2-7, with D perhaps matching TRBD1 (5 bases). Germline-derived CDR1 and CDR2 are SGHTA and FQGNSA. The CDR3 loop spans 14 amino acids. V lost 3 bases and J lost 0, with 9 bases in between. Written as DNA, the CDR3 is TGTGCCAGCAGCTTCGGCAGGGCCTCCTACGAGCAGTACTTC. Its translation is CASSFGRASYEQYF.

The V and J genes are TRBV18 and TRBJ1-5; unclear D gene. Trimming removed 3 bases from V and 2 bases from J, with 8 bases in between. Germline CDR1 KGHSH, CDR2 LQKENI. CDR3 length: 14 amino acids. CDR3 in DNA: TGTGCCAGCTCACCGGATGGAGGCAATCAGCCCCAGCATTTT. This gives the protein CASSPDGGNQPQHF.

The chain has TRBV30 and TRBJ2-3; 7 bases match TRBD1. V lost 0 bases to trimming and J lost 2 bases; unmatched junction nucleotides: 2. The CDR3 is made up of 14 amino acids. The V gene's germline CDR1 is GTSNPN and CDR2 SVGIG (reference sequence). The CDR3 DNA follows: TGTGCCTGGAGTGTACAGGGGAACACAGATACGCAGTATTTT. Translating it yields CAWSVQGNTDTQYF. Looking up the rest from reference TRBV30 and TRBJ2-3 gives the full variable domain: SQTIHQWPATLVQPVGSPLSLECTVEGTSNPNLYWYRQAAGRGLQLLFYSVGIGQISSEVPQNLSASRPQDRQFILSSKKLLLSDSGFYLCAWSVQGNTDTQYFGPGTRLTVL.

The J gene is TRBJ2-3, the V gene TRBV29-1, with a weak D call TRBD2 (6 bases). Trimming removed 2 bases from V and 2 bases from J, with 23 bases in between. The CDR3 totals 18 residues. Germline V CDR1 and CDR2: SQVTM, ANQGSEA. The DNA of the CDR3 is TGCAGCGTTGAAAGCGGAGGTAGCGGCCACACTCCCACAGATACGCAGTATTTT. The encoded protein is CSVESGGSGHTPTDTQYF.

The chain uses TRBV7-2 and TRBJ2-7; TRBD2 matches 8 bases. Germline V gene sequence: CDR1 SGHTA, CDR2 FQGNSA. Trimming at V came to 5 bases and at J to 2 bases, leaving 5 bases not matched to a gene. The CDR3 runs to 14 residues. The CDR3 is CASSRGGRPYEQYF. CDR3 bases: TGTGCCAGCAGCCGGGGGGGTCGCCCCTACGAGCAGTACTTC.

V is TRBV10-2 and J is TRBJ1-2; D is uncertain. This CDR3 comprises 13 residues. CDR1 is WSHSY, CDR2 SAAADI, per germline. V lost 6 bases and J lost 0, with 8 bases in between. The CDR3 loop reads CASSTVANYGYTF. Here the CDR3 DNA reads TGCGCCAGCAGCACAGTGGCTAACTATGGCTACACCTTC.

To note about this clone: At one end the junction does not follow the germline gene, possibly because of a read error. This sequence joins TRBV4-1 and TRBJ2-5; D is ambiguous. Germline loops: CDR1 MGHRA, CDR2 YSYEKL. This CDR3 has 17 residues. In nucleotides, the CDR3 is TGCGCCAGCAGCCAAGCACTAATACGTTCGGTGCAAGGGACCCAGTACTTC. Its translation is CASSQALIRSVQGTQYF.

The gene calls are TRBV19 and TRBJ1-5, with 11 bases identical to TRBD1. The CDR3 spans 15 residues. The V and J ends lost 4 bases and 7 bases, in that order; junction bases with no gene match: 6. The germline gives CDR1 LNHDA, CDR2 SQIVND (reference sequence). In nucleotides, the CDR3 is TGTGCCAGTAGTACCGGACAGGGGGCGCGGCAGCCCCAGCATTTT. Protein sequence: CASSTGQGARQPQHF. The whole variable domain, remainder taken from reference TRBV19 and TRBJ1-5, is DGGITQSPKYLFRKEGQNVTLSCEQNLNHDAMYWYRQDPGQGLRLIYYSQIVNDFQKGDIAEGYSVSREKKESFPLTVTSAQKNPTAFYLCASSTGQGARQPQHFGDGTRLSIL.

V gene TRBV30 combines with J gene TRBJ2-6; no clear D. CDR3 length: 13 amino acids. Germline V gene lookup returns CDR1 GTSNPN and CDR2 SVGIG (reference sequence). Trimming removed 2 bases from V and 2 bases from J, with 4 bases in between. The CDR3 nucleotides are TGTGCCTGGAGTACGGCTGGGGCCAACGTCCTGACTTTC. Its translation: CAWSTAGANVLTF.

The rearrangement links TRBV4-2 to TRBJ1-5; 8 nucleotides match TRBD1. Germline CDR1 and CDR2: LGHNA and YNFKEQ. With V trimmed by 0 bases and J by 0 bases, 10 bases remained unmatched. This CDR3 spans 19 amino acids. DNA for the CDR3: TGTGCCAGCAGCCAAGATGCCCCAGGGGGCAGGGGTAGCAATCAGCCCCAGCATTTT. Encoded protein: CASSQDAPGGRGSNQPQHF.

In DNA form, the CDR3 reads TGTGCCAGCAGCTTAGGTGGCCCCCACTATAGCACAGATACGCAGTATTTT. Translation: CASSLGGPHYSTDTQYF. The rearrangement links TRBV7-9 to TRBJ2-3; D gene ambiguous. CDR1 is SEHNR, CDR2 FQNEAQ, per germline (reference sequence). The CDR3 extends over 17 amino acids. V gave up 1 base and J gave up 0 bases, with 14 bases separating them.

The genes are TRBV24-1 and TRBJ2-2; D possibly corresponds to TRBD1 (8 bases). V was trimmed by 4 bases and J by 6 bases, leaving 17 bases between them. The CDR3 spans 16 residues. Germline CDR1 and CDR2: KGHDR and SFDVKD. CDR3 sequence: CATSESGQGGSGELFF. The CDR3 nucleotides read TGTGCCACCAGTGAATCTGGACAGGGAGGGTCCGGGGAGCTGTTTTTT.

This clone was detected a few times. The chain uses TRBV9 and TRBJ2-1; D remains unclear. The V end lost 0 bases, the J end lost 10 bases, and 5 bases lay between the germline ends. The CDR3 is 11 amino acids. CDR1 and CDR2 (germline): SGDLS, YYNGEE. CDR3 sequence reads: CASSVGREQFF. CDR3 nucleotides: TGTGCCAGCAGCGTAGGGCGGGAGCAGTTCTTC.

This clone was recorded once. The rearrangement links TRBV6-5 to TRBJ2-3; 9 nucleotides line up with TRBD1. With V trimmed by 6 bases and J by 6 bases, 10 bases remained unmatched. Germline CDR1 reads MNHEY; CDR2 reads SVGAGI. The CDR3 length is 15 residues. CDR3 DNA: TGTGCCAGCAGACTAGGGGGACAGGGATCGGATACGCAGTATTTT. This encodes CASRLGGQGSDTQYF.